Each of the 10 T cell receptor beta chains below was sequenced from the same sample in a study of cytomegalovirus exposure and HLA in healthy donors (dated by TCRdb to 2017 to 2019). The method was the immunoSEQ multiplex PCR assay. A mixture of 60 forward primers for TCR Vbeta segments and 13 reverse primers for TCR Jbeta segments was used in the multiplex PCR. TCRdb re-hosts the immuneACCESS table, in-frame sequences only. Its copies lack some clones; in the studies checked, an unresolved V gene accounts for under half of them, and the cause for the rest is not known. This sample has under 200,000 clones in its table, and 82% of those were observed once. Clones ranked in the top ten supply 8.5% of the sample. Sequenced sample: PBMCs. The receptors were sampled from a male donor in good health and CMV-seropositive.

This chain joins TRBV27 and TRBJ2-7, with 7 bases matching TRBD2. CDR3 size: 12 residues. Trimming took 5 bases from V and 6 from J; bases not matched to a gene: 4. The germline V gene has CDR1 MNHEY and CDR2 SMNVEV (reference sequence). The chain's CDR3 is CASSPSGGEQYF. The CDR3 DNA follows: TGTGCCAGCAGTCCCTCGGGGGGCGAGCAGTACTTC.

The CDR3 region is CASSQWDSPLKSYTF. CDR3 sequence (DNA): TGCGCCAGCAGTCAATGGGACTCCCCGCTGAAGAGCTACACCTTC. The chain is built from TRBV23-1 and TRBJ1-2; D is perhaps TRBD1 (5 bases). TRBV23-1 is assigned to the ORF class and has an uncertain function. Trimming removed 1 base from V and 9 bases from J, with 18 bases in between. The CDR3 spans 15 residues.

The chain carries TRBV5-5 and TRBJ1-1; D gene ambiguous. The ends were cut back, 2 bases at V and 6 bases at J, with 5 bases in the middle. The CDR3 totals 11 residues. Germline V gene lookup returns CDR1 SGHKS and CDR2 YYEKEE (reference sequence). The CDR3 nucleotides read TGTGCCAGCAGCTTCGCAGCTGAAGCTTTCTTT. It codes for CASSFAAEAFF.

Only one count was recorded for this clone. The chain carries TRBV11-3 and TRBJ2-3; 11 bases line up with TRBD2. CDR3 length equals 16 residues. The V gene end was trimmed by 5 bases and the J gene end by 3 bases; junction bases not matched to a gene: 7. In germline, CDR1 is SGHNT, CDR2 YENEEA. The CDR3 nucleotides read TGTGCCAGCAGCCACCGACTAGCGGGGATGACAGATACGCAGTATTTT. It translates to CASSHRLAGMTDTQYF.

This chain connects TRBV6-4 to TRBJ2-3; D not certain. CDR1 and CDR2 (germline): MRHNA, SNTAGT. The CDR3 extends over 13 amino acids. V was pared by 3 bases and J by 1 base, with 5 bases between. In DNA, the CDR3 is TGTGCCAGCAGTGAGAGTGGCACAGATACGCAGTATTTT. Translated: CASSESGTDTQYF.

The V call is TRBV5-1, the J call TRBJ2-7; D unclear. Germline CDR1 SGHRS, CDR2 YFSETQ. V lost 0 bases to trimming and J lost 0 bases, with 13 bases between them. CDR3 size: 16 residues. Here the CDR3 reads CASSLGRTMTSYEQYF. The CDR3 region has the DNA TGCGCCAGCAGCTTGGGGCGTACTATGACCTCCTACGAGCAGTACTTC.

V usage is TRBV4-3 and J usage is TRBJ2-7; 8 bases are shared with TRBD2. V lost 0 bases to trimming and J lost 4 bases; unmatched junction nucleotides: 11. The CDR3 is 17 residues long. Germline CDR1 is LGHNA and CDR2 is YSLEER. CDR3 DNA sequence: TGCGCCAGCAGCCAAGAGTTGGGTAGCGGGGTCTCTTACGAGCAGTACTTC. This encodes CASSQELGSGVSYEQYF.

V usage is TRBV4-3 and J usage is TRBJ2-1, with D hard to call. The length of the CDR3 is 13 residues. V was pared by 4 bases and J by 8 bases, with 12 bases between. CDR1 is LGHNA and CDR2 is YSLEER in the germline V gene. CDR3 DNA sequence: TGCGCCAGCAGCCCCCGGGTCATCGATGAGCAGTTCTTC. Translating it yields CASSPRVIDEQFF.

The V call is TRBV7-8, the J call TRBJ1-2, with D perhaps TRBD1 (6 bases). V was cut by 0 bases and J by 1 base, with 12 bases left in between. The CDR3 sequence is 16 residues long. Germline V lookup: CDR1 SGHVS, CDR2 FQNEAQ. DNA of the CDR3: TGTGCCAGCAGCTTAGCGCTCGGACAGCTTAACTATGGCTACACCTTC. It encodes CASSLALGQLNYGYTF. Drawing the rest from reference TRBV7-8 and TRBJ1-2, the complete variable domain is GAGVSQSPRYKVAKRGQDVALRCDPISGHVSLFWYQQALGQGPEFLTYFQNEAQLDKSGLPSDRFFAERPEGSVSTLKIQRTQQEDSAVYLCASSLALGQLNYGYTFGSGTRLTVV.

CDR3 protein: CSAPAGYGYTF. CDR3 in DNA: TGCAGTGCTCCTGCCGGCTATGGCTACACCTTC. The rearrangement joins TRBV20-1 to TRBJ1-2; no definite D call. Germline CDR1 DFQATT, CDR2 SNEGSKA (reference sequence). Trimming shortened V by 5 bases and J by 4 bases, and 8 bases separated the two germline ends. There are 11 residues in the CDR3.